What follows are 11 T cell receptor beta chains derived from one specimen sequenced in a study of Ad26.COV2.S vaccination and SARS-CoV-2 variants. The assay was immunoSEQ multiplex PCR, and TCRdb's table has in-frame clones only and misses some. The sample includes 350,000 to 450,000 clones, under 95% seen only once; the top ten take 3.9%. The sequencing used peripheral blood, collected after recovery from COVID-19. These receptors were collected from a human donor who had recovered from COVID-19.

The V gene is TRBV19, the J gene TRBJ1-5; TRBD1 matches 10 bases. Trimming at V came to 4 bases and at J to 1 base, leaving 7 bases not matched to a gene. CDR3 length: 17 amino acids. The germline V gene encodes CDR1 LNHDA and CDR2 SQIVND (reference sequence). The CDR3 bases are TGTGCCAGTAGTAGCCGGACAGGGGGATCAAGCAATCAGCCCCAGCATTTT. As protein: CASSSRTGGSSNQPQHF.

The rearrangement joins TRBV12-1 to TRBJ1-2. TRBV12-1 constitutes a pseudogene. The CDR3 has 15 residues. The CDR3 nucleotides are TGTGCCAGCAGCTGCCCCGGGTCATCGGACTATGGCTACACCTTC. Translation: CASSCPGSSDYGYTF.

V usage is TRBV6-2 or TRBV6-3 and J usage is TRBJ1-6; TRBD1 aligns across 8 bases. The CDR3 contains 15 residues. Germline V lookup: CDR1 MNHEY, CDR2 SVGEGT. V lost 5 bases, J lost 8 bases, and 8 bases stayed unmatched. This CDR3 reads CASSARQGIHSPLHF. The CDR3 bases are TGTGCCAGCAGTGCCCGACAGGGGATCCATTCACCCCTCCACTTT.

The chain couples TRBV27 to TRBJ1-2; D not certain. V shed 3 bases and J shed 3 bases, with 17 bases lying between them. The CDR3 has 16 residues. CDR1 MNHEY and CDR2 SMNVEV come from the germline V gene (reference sequence). The DNA of the CDR3 is TGTGCCAGCAGTTTGGCGGAGGGATTGGGAGACTATGGCTACACCTTC. Its protein is CASSLAEGLGDYGYTF.

This clone showed up just once. The gene calls are TRBV6-4 and TRBJ1-2; 7 bases agree with TRBD1. The CDR3 has 14 amino acids. Germline lookup yields CDR1 MRHNA and CDR2 SNTAGT. J lost 7 bases, V lost 2 bases, and 7 bases had no gene match. In DNA form, the CDR3 reads TGTGCCAGCAGTGACGGCGGAGGGGGCTTTGGCTACACCTTC. The encoded protein is CASSDGGGGFGYTF.

The rearrangement uses TRBV7-8 and TRBJ1-1; D is unclear. The germline V gene has CDR1 SGHVS and CDR2 FQNEAQ. The CDR3 consists of 12 residues. Trimming removed 3 bases from V and 1 base from J, with 3 bases in between. As DNA, the CDR3 is TGTGCCAGCAGCTTTCCGAACACTGAAGCTTTCTTT. Residues: CASSFPNTEAFF.

This chain uses TRBV12-3 or TRBV12-4 with TRBJ1-1; tentative D call: TRBD1 (5 bases). The V end was cut by 7 bases, the J end by 1 base, with 10 bases between. This CDR3 region has 13 residues. The CDR3 is CASTEGRNTEAFF. CDR3 nucleotides: TGTGCCAGCACTGAGGGGAGGAACACTGAAGCTTTCTTT.

The chain couples TRBV27 to TRBJ2-3, with TRBD1 matching 7 bases. With V trimmed by 7 bases and J by 2 bases, 9 bases remained unmatched. CDR3 length: 15 amino acids. Germline CDR1 MNHEY, CDR2 SMNVEV (reference sequence). CDR3 sequence (DNA): TGTGCCAGCACCCGGTGGGGACAGTACACAGATACGCAGTATTTT. The encoded protein is CASTRWGQYTDTQYF.

The chain couples TRBV11-3 to TRBJ2-7, with a weak D call TRBD2 (6 bases). The CDR3 runs to 15 residues. Germline V gene sequence: CDR1 SGHNT, CDR2 YENEEA. V was clipped by 5 bases and J by 2 bases, with 16 bases between them. The CDR3 bases are TGTGCCAGCAGCCCTATTCGGGAGCCCCCCTACGAGCAGTACTTC. Translated, it gives CASSPIREPPYEQYF.

The rearrangement links TRBV6-1 to TRBJ2-7, with 7 bases aligning to TRBD2. The CDR3 is 15 residues long. J gave up 0 bases and V 1 base, and 3 bases lay outside the gene matches. Germline CDR1 MNHNS, CDR2 SASEGT. CDR3 protein: CASSEDGGSSYEQYF. The CDR3 coding sequence is TGTGCCAGCAGTGAAGACGGGGGGAGCTCCTACGAGCAGTACTTC.

The chain joins TRBV9 to TRBJ1-2; a possible D gene is TRBD1 (5 bases). Trimming took 1 base from V and 5 from J, leaving 18 bases between them. The CDR3 runs to 16 residues. Germline-derived CDR1 and CDR2 are SGDLS and YYNGEE. The CDR3 loop reads CASSVPLSGPPYGYTF. The CDR3 DNA reads as TGTGCCAGCAGCGTACCCCTCTCGGGACCCCCATATGGCTACACCTTC.